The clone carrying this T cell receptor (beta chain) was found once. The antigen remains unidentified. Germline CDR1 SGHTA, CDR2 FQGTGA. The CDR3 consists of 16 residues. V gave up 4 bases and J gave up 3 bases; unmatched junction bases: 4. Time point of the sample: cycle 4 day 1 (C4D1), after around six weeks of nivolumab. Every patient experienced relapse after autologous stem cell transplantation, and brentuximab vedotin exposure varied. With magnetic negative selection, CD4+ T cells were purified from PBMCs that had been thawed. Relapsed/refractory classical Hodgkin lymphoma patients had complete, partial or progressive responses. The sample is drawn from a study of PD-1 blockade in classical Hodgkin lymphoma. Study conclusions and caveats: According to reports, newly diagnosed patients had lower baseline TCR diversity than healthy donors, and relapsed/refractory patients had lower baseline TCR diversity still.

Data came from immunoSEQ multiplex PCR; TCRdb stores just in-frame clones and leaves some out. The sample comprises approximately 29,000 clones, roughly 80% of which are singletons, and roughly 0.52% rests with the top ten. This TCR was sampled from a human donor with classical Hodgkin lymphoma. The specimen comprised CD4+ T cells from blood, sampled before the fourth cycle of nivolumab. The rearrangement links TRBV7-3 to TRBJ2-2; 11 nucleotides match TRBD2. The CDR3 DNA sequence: TGTGCCAGCAGCTCCGGGACTAGCGGTGACACCGGGGAGCTGTTTTTT. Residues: CASSSGTSGDTGELFF.